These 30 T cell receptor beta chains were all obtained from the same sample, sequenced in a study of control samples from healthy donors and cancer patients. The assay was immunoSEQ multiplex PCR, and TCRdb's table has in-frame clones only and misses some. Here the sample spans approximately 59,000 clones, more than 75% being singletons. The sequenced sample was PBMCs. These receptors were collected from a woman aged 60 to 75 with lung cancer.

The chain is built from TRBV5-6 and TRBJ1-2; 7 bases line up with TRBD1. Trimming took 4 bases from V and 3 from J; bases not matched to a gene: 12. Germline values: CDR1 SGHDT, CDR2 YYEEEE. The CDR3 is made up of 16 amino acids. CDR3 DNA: TGTGCCAGCAGCGCCTTAAGGGACAGAGGATACTATGGCTACACCTTC. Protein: CASSALRDRGYYGYTF.

The CDR3 nucleotides are TGTGCCAGCAGTTTCCTTACAGGGGGCGCGGGTCAGCCCCAGCATTTT. Protein product: CASSFLTGGAGQPQHF. V and J are TRBV6-5 and TRBJ1-5; 9 nucleotides align to TRBD1. Per germline, CDR1 MNHEY and CDR2 SVGAGI. The CDR3 runs to 16 residues. The V and J ends lost 4 bases and 6 bases, in that order; junction bases with no gene match: 10.

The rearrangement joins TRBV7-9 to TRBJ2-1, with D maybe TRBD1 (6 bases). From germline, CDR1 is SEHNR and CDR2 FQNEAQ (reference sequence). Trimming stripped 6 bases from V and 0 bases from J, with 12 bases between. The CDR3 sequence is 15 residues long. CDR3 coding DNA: TGTGCCAGCAGGTTAACAGGGATCTCCTACAATGAGCAGTTCTTC. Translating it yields CASRLTGISYNEQFF.

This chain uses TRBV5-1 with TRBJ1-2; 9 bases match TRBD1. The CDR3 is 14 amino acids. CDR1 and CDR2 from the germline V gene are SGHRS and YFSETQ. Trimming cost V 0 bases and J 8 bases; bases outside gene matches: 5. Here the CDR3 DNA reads TGCGCCAGCAGCTTGGATCCGGGACAGGGAGGCTACACCTTC. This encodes CASSLDPGQGGYTF.

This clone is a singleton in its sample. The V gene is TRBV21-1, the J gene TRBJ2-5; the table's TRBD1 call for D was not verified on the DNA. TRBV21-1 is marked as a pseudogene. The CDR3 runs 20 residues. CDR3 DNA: TGTGCCAGCAGCAAAAGTCGGAGACAGGGGATGGGGGGGGACCAAGAGACCCAGTACTTC. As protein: CASSKSRRQGMGGDQETQYF.

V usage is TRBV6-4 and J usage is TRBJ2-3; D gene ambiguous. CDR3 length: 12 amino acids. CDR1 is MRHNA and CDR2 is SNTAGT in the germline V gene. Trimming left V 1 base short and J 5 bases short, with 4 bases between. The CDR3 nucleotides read TGTGCCAGCAGTGACTATAGAGATACGCAGTATTTT. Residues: CASSDYRDTQYF.

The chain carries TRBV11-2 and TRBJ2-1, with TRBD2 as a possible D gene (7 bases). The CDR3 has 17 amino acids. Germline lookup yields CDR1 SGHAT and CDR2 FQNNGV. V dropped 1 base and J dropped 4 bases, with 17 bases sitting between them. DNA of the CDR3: TGTGCCAGCAGCTTAGTTCCCGGAGCGGGGACATACAATGAGCAGTTCTTC. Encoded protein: CASSLVPGAGTYNEQFF. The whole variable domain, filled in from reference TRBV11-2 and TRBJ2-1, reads EAGVAQSPRYKIIEKRQSVAFWCNPISGHATLYWYQQILGQGPKLLIQFQNNGVVDDSQLPKDRFSAERLKGVDSTLKIQPAKLEDSAVYLCASSLVPGAGTYNEQFFGPGTRLTVL.

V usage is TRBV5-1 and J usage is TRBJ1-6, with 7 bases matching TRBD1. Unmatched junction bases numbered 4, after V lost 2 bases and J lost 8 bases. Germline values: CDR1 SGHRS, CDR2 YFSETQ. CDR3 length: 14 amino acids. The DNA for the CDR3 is TGCGCCAGCAGCTTAGGGACAGTTGATTCACCCCTCCACTTT. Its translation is CASSLGTVDSPLHF.

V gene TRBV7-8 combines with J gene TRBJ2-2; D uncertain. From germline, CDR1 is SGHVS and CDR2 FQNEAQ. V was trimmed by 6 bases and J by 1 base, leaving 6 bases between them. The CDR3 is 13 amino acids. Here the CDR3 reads CASRKQNTGELFF. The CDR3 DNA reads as TGTGCCAGCAGAAAACAGAACACCGGGGAGCTGTTTTTT.

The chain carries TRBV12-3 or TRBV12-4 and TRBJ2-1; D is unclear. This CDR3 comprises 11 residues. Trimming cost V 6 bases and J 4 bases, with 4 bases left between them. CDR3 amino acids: CASSKYNEQFF. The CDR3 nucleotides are TGTGCCAGCAGCAAATACAATGAGCAGTTCTTC.

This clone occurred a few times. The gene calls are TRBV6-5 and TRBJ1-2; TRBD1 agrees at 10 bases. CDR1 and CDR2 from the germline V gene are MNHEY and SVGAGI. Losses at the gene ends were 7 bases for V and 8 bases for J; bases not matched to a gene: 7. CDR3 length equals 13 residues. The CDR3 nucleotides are TGTGCCAGCATATTGGGACAGGGGTACGGCTACACCTTC. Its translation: CASILGQGYGYTF.

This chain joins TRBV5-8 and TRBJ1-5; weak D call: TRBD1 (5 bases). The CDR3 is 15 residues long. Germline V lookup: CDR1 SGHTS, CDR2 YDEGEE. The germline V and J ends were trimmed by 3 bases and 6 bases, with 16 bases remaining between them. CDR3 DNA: TGTGCCAGCAGCTGGCAGCAGGGCTGGGGTCAGCCCCAGCATTTT. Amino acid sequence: CASSWQQGWGQPQHF.

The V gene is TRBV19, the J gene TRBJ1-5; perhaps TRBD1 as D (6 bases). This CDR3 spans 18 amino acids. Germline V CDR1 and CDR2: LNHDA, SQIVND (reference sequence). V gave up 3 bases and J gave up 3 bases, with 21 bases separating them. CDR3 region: CASSIGIPRQVINQPQHF. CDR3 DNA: TGTGCCAGTAGTATTGGGATACCACGACAGGTCATCAATCAGCCCCAGCATTTT.

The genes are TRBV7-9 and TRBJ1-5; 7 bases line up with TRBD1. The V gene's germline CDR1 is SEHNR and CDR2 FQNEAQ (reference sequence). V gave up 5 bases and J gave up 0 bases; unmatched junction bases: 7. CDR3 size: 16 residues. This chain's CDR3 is CASSPLGGSSNQPQHF. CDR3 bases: TGTGCCAGCAGCCCCTTAGGGGGCAGTAGCAATCAGCCCCAGCATTTT.

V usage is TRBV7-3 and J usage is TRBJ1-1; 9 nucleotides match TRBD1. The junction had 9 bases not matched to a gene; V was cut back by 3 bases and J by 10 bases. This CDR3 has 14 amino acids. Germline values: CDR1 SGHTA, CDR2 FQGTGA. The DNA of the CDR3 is TGTGCCAGCAGCTTGAGGACAGGGGACAAAGGAGCTTTCTTT. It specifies CASSLRTGDKGAFF.

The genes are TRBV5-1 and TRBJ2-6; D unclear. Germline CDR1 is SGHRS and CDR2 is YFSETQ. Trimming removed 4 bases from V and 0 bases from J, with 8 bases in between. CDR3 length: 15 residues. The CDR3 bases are TGCGCCAGCAGCCCCCGGTACTCTGGGGCCAACGTCCTGACTTTC. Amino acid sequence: CASSPRYSGANVLTF.

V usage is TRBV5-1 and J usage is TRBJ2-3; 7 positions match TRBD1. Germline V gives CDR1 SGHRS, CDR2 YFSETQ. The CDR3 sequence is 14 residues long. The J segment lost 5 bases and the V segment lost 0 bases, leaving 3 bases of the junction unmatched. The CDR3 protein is CASSLEGGEDTQYF. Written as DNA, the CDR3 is TGCGCCAGCAGCTTGGAAGGGGGCGAAGATACGCAGTATTTT.

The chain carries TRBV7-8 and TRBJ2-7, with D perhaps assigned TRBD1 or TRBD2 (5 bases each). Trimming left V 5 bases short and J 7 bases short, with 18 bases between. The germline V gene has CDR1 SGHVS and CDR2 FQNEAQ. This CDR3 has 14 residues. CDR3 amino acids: CASSQDGTPREQYF. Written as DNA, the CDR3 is TGTGCCAGCAGCCAGGATGGGACCCCTCGGGAGCAGTACTTC. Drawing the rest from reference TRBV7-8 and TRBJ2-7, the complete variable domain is GAGVSQSPRYKVAKRGQDVALRCDPISGHVSLFWYQQALGQGPEFLTYFQNEAQLDKSGLPSDRFFAERPEGSVSTLKIQRTQQEDSAVYLCASSQDGTPREQYFGPGTRLTVT.

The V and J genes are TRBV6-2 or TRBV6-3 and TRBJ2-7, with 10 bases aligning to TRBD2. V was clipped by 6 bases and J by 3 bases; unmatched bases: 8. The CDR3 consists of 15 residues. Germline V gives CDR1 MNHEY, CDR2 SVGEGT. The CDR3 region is CASSPRTSGYYEQYF. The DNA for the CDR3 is TGTGCCAGCAGCCCCCGGACTAGCGGCTACTACGAGCAGTACTTC.

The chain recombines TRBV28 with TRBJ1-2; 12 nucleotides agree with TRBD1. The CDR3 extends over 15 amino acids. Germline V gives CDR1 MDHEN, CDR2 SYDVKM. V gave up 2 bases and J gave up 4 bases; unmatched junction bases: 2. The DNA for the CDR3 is TGTGCCAGCAGTTTAGGGACAGGGGGCTCCTATGGCTACACCTTC. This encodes CASSLGTGGSYGYTF.

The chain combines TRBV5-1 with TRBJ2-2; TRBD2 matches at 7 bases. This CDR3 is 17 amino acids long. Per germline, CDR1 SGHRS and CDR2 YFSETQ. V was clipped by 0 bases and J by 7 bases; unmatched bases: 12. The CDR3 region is CASSLVSPRGGNGELFF. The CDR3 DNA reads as TGCGCCAGCAGCTTGGTAAGCCCGCGCGGGGGAAACGGGGAGCTGTTTTTT.

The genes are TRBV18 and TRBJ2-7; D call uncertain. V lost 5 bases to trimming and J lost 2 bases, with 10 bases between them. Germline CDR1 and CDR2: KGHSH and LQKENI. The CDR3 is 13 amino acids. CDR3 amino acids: CASSSDTTYEQYF. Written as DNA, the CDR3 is TGTGCCAGCTCATCCGACACGACCTACGAGCAGTACTTC.

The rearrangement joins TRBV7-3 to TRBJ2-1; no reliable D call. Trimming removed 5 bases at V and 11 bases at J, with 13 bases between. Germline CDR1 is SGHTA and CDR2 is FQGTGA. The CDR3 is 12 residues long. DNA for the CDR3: TGTGCCAGCAGCGCCATCCTCGGACAGCAGTTCTTC. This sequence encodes CASSAILGQQFF.

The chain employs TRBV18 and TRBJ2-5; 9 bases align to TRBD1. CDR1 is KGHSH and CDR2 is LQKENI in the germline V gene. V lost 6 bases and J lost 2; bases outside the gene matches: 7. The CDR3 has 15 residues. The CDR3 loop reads CASSQGTGRQETQYF. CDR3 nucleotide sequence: TGTGCCAGCTCGCAAGGGACAGGGAGACAAGAGACCCAGTACTTC.

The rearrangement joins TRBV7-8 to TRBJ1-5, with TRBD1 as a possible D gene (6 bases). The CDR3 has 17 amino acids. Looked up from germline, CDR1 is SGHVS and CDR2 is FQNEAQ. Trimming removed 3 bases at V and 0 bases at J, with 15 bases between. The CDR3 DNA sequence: TGTGCCAGCAGCTTGGCCGGGGGCAGTTATAGCAATCAGCCCCAGCATTTT. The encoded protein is CASSLAGGSYSNQPQHF.

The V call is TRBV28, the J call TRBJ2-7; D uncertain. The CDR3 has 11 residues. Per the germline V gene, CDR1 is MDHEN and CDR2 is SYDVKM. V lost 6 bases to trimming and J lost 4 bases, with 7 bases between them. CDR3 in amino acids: CASSPKYEQYF. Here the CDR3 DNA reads TGTGCCAGCAGCCCTAAATACGAGCAGTACTTC.

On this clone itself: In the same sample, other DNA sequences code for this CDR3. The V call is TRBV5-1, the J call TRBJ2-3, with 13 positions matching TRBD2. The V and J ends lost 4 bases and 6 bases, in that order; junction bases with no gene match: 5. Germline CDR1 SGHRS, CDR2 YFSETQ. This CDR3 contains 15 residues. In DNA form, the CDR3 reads TGCGCCAGCAGCAGAACTAGCGGGAGGGCCGATACGCAGTATTTT. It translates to CASSRTSGRADTQYF.

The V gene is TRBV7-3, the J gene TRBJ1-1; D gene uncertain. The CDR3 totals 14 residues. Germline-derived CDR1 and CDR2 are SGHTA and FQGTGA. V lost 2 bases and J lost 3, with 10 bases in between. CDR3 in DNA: TGTGCCAGCAGCTTAGTATCAACGGACACTGAAGCTTTCTTT. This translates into CASSLVSTDTEAFF.

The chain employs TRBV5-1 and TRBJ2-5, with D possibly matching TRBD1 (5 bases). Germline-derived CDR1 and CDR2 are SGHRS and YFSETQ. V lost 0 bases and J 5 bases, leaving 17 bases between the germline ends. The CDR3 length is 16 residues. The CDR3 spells CASSLDPRVGLETQYF. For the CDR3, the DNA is TGCGCCAGCAGCTTGGACCCCAGGGTCGGGTTGGAGACCCAGTACTTC.

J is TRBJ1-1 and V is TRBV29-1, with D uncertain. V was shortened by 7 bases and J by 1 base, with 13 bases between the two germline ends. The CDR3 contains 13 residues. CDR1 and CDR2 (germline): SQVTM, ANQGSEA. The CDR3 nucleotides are TGCAGCGGAGAGGAGGGAACGAACACTGAAGCTTTCTTT. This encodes CSGEEGTNTEAFF.